A single sample is the source of the 15 T cell receptor beta chains below, sequenced in a study of T cells after yellow fever vaccination. One entry per CDR3 protein, called by TCRdb with MiXCR from the 5' RACE reads. This sample has just over 250,000 distinct CDR3 sequences, with roughly 4.8% found just once. The sequenced sample was CD4+ T cells sorted from PBMCs, obtained on the day of the yellow fever booster vaccination. The source of these receptors is a man between 18 and 29 years old who received the YFV17D yellow fever vaccine.

This clonotype was counted many times. V usage is TRBV25-1 and J usage is TRBJ2-7, with 7 bases matching TRBD2. Germline V lookup: CDR1 MGHDK, CDR2 SYGVNS. The CDR3 loop spans 13 amino acids. The V gene end was trimmed by 4 bases and the J gene end by 6 bases; junction bases not matched to a gene: 6. DNA of the CDR3: TGTGCCAGCAGTGCCTGGGGCGGGGGCGAGCAGTACGTC. Translated, it gives CASSAWGGGEQYV.

The chain combines TRBV12-3 or TRBV12-4 with TRBJ1-6; D not certain. V shed 2 bases and J shed 6 bases, with 8 bases lying between them. This CDR3 comprises 14 residues. In DNA, the CDR3 is TGTGCCAGCAGTTTACCAAGACCTAATTCACCCCTCCACTTT. Amino acids: CASSLPRPNSPLHF.

This clonotype showed up many times. The V call is TRBV6-5, the J call TRBJ2-5, with D perhaps TRBD1 or TRBD2 (5 bases each). Trimming took 6 bases from V and 5 from J, leaving 22 bases between them. The germline CDR1 and CDR2 sequences are MNHEY and SVGAGI. The length of the CDR3 is 16 residues. The CDR3 protein is CASRVYGWGKGETQYF. The CDR3 nucleotides are TGTGCCAGCAGAGTGTATGGTTGGGGGAAAGGGGAGACCCAGTACTTC.

The J gene is TRBJ2-3, the V gene TRBV7-3; maybe TRBD2 (6 bases). V was cut by 2 bases and J by 1 base, with 13 bases left in between. CDR1 is SGHTA, CDR2 FQGTGA, per germline. There are 16 residues in the CDR3. This CDR3 reads CASSLHAGGGTDTQYF. The CDR3 region has the DNA TGTGCCAGCAGCTTACACGCCGGCGGGGGCACAGATACGCAGTATTTT.

This clonotype has ten or more counts. This chain links TRBV4-1 with TRBJ2-7, with D maybe TRBD2 (5 bases). The CDR3 totals 16 residues. V lost 1 base, J lost 0 bases, and 13 bases lay in between. Germline V gene sequence: CDR1 MGHRA, CDR2 YSYEKL. CDR3 amino acids: CASSQGEWVSSYEQYF. In DNA form, the CDR3 reads TGCGCCAGCAGCCAAGGGGAGTGGGTGAGCTCCTACGAGCAGTACTTC.

CDR3 in DNA: TGCAGTGCTAGAGGACAGGGTTCGGGTCACACTGAAGCTTTCTTT. Translation: CSARGQGSGHTEAFF. This sequence joins TRBV20-1 and TRBJ1-1, with 7 bases that match TRBD1. V was clipped by 1 base and J by 3 bases; unmatched bases: 8. This CDR3 has 15 residues. Germline V gene sequence: CDR1 DFQATT, CDR2 SNEGSKA (reference sequence).

This clonotype has just a few counts. The chain combines TRBV7-2 with TRBJ1-4, with D tentatively TRBD1 (5 bases). The germline V gene has CDR1 SGHTA and CDR2 FQGNSA. V was clipped by 4 bases and J by 0 bases, with 15 bases between them. The CDR3 contains 17 residues. The CDR3: CASSSRQTLTTNEKLFF. The CDR3 nucleotides read TGTGCCAGCAGCTCCAGACAGACACTTACAACTAATGAAAAACTGTTTTTT.

The genes are TRBV4-2 and TRBJ2-7; D is perhaps TRBD2 (6 bases). The CDR3 is 11 residues long. Deletions cut 9 bases from V and 6 bases from J, with 12 bases between. Germline assignment: CDR1 LGHNA and CDR2 YNFKEQ. The CDR3 is CASGGLSEQYF. CDR3 bases: TGTGCCAGTGGAGGGCTTTCCGAGCAGTACTTC.

This clonotype was counted a few times. This chain joins TRBV30 and TRBJ1-2; TRBD1 aligns across 7 bases. This CDR3 contains 14 residues. The V segment lost 2 bases and the J segment 1 base; nucleotides outside the gene matches: 4. Per the germline V gene, CDR1 is GTSNPN and CDR2 is SVGIG (reference sequence). CDR3 residues: CAWSRGQSNYGYTF. DNA of the CDR3: TGTGCCTGGAGTAGGGGACAGAGTAACTATGGCTACACCTTC.

This clonotype showed up just a few times. The chain has TRBV6-2 or TRBV6-3 and TRBJ2-7; D not certain. This CDR3 comprises 12 residues. Germline loops: CDR1 MNHEY, CDR2 SVGEGT. V dropped 5 bases and J dropped 2 bases, with 7 bases sitting between them. The CDR3 region is CASSPSTYEQYV. The CDR3 nucleotides are TGTGCCAGCAGTCCAAGCACCTACGAGCAGTACGTC.

In this sample, this clonotype turned up many times. The V call is TRBV10-3, the J call TRBJ1-5; no firm D call. The ends were cut back, 8 bases at V and 0 bases at J, with 8 bases in the middle. Germline V gene sequence: CDR1 ENHRY, CDR2 SYGVKD. The CDR3 consists of 13 residues. CDR3 residues: CAIGIYSNQPQHF. CDR3 sequence (DNA): TGTGCCATCGGCATCTATAGCAATCAGCCCCAGCATTTT.

The chain carries TRBV12-3 or TRBV12-4 and TRBJ1-5, with no clear D. Trimming removed 7 bases at V and 0 bases at J, with 16 bases between. This CDR3 is 16 amino acids long. For the CDR3, the DNA is TGTGCCAGCAACCCCGGATCTGGTCTTAGCAATCAGCCCCAGCATTTT. This gives the protein CASNPGSGLSNQPQHF.

This clonotype was detected many times. The chain employs TRBV12-3 or TRBV12-4 and TRBJ1-5; D may be TRBD1 (5 bases). V lost 0 bases to trimming and J lost 2 bases, with 8 bases between them. CDR3 length equals 15 residues. CDR3 protein: CASSLARRGNQPQHF. Here the CDR3 DNA reads TGTGCCAGCAGTTTAGCTCGCAGGGGCAATCAGCCCCAGCATTTT.

This clonotype was found a few times. V gene TRBV5-1 combines with J gene TRBJ1-1, with a tentative D call TRBD1 (5 bases). This CDR3 is 14 amino acids long. Germline lookup yields CDR1 SGHRS and CDR2 YFSETQ. V lost 5 bases and J 5 bases, leaving 16 bases between the germline ends. The CDR3 sequence is CASSSQGGETEAFF. Written as DNA, the CDR3 is TGCGCCAGCAGTTCGCAGGGAGGGGAAACTGAAGCTTTCTTT.

This clonotype came up many times. The chain uses TRBV7-9 and TRBJ2-1, with 8 bases matching TRBD2. Germline-derived CDR1 and CDR2 are SEHNR and FQNEAQ (reference sequence). CDR3 length equals 17 residues. V trimming: 5 bases; J trimming: 6 bases; junction bases outside the gene matches: 15. The CDR3 DNA reads TGTGCCAGCAGCCCCCGGGCGGGGGGCCACGGCGGCAATGAGCAGTTCTTC. Protein sequence: CASSPRAGGHGGNEQFF.